These T cell receptor beta chains were read from a single sample in a study of Ad26.COV2.S vaccination and SARS-CoV-2 variants. Data came from immunoSEQ multiplex PCR; TCRdb stores just in-frame clones and leaves some out. The sample lists under 300,000 clones; around 88% were seen once. This sample comprised peripheral blood, obtained in a trial of Ad26.COV2.S vaccine versus placebo. These receptors originate from a person between 18 and 60 years old who received the Ad26.COV2.S COVID-19 vaccine or a placebo. The CDR3 runs from the conserved cysteine through the conserved F or W. D genes are given only for firm matches. Rows may omit the clone size; those that give it use once, few, many or a size class.

J gene: TRBJ1-4; V gene: TRBV18; clone size: -; D gene: -; CDR3 DNA: TGTGCCAGCTCCCCGATCGGGTACGAGGAAAAACTGTTTTTT; CDR3 protein: CASSPIGYEEKLFF
J gene: TRBJ1-2; V gene: TRBV30; clone size: few; D gene: -; CDR3 DNA: TGTGCCTGGAGTGTAGGGGCTAACTATGGCTACACCTTC; CDR3 protein: CAWSVGANYGYTF
J gene: TRBJ1-1; V gene: TRBV11-2; clone size: -; D gene: -; CDR3 DNA: TGTGCCAGCAGGCAACCAGGACGGTTGAACACTGAAGCTTTCTTT; CDR3 protein: CASRQPGRLNTEAFF
J gene: TRBJ1-5; V gene: TRBV30; clone size: -; D gene: TRBD1; CDR3 DNA: TGTGCCTGGAGTGACAGGGGGGGAAATCAGCCCCAGCATTTT; CDR3 protein: CAWSDRGGNQPQHF
J gene: TRBJ2-1; V gene: TRBV7-3; clone size: -; D gene: -; CDR3 DNA: TGTGCCAGCAGGTCCCCTTTTGGGAGCTCCTACAATGAGCAGTTCTTC; CDR3 protein: CASRSPFGSSYNEQFF
J gene: TRBJ1-1; V gene: TRBV10-3; clone size: -; D gene: -; CDR3 DNA: TGTGCCATCAGTGAGACCGGGGCGATGGTGGCTGAAGCTTTCTTT; CDR3 protein: CAISETGAMVAEAFF
J gene: TRBJ2-6; V gene: TRBV5-6; clone size: once; D gene: -; CDR3 DNA: TGTGCCAGCGGACGCCTCCCGAAGTCTGGGGCCAACGTCCTGACTTTC; CDR3 protein: CASGRLPKSGANVLTF
J gene: TRBJ2-3; V gene: TRBV19; clone size: -; D gene: TRBD2; CDR3 DNA: TGTGCCAGTAGTGCGGGACTAGCCGATACGCAGTATTTT; CDR3 protein: CASSAGLADTQYF
J gene: TRBJ1-2; V gene: TRBV19; clone size: few; D gene: TRBD1; CDR3 DNA: TGTGCCAGTAACGACCCCCCGACAGGGGTCTATGGCTACACCTTC; CDR3 protein: CASNDPPTGVYGYTF
J gene: TRBJ2-3; V gene: TRBV29-1; clone size: -; D gene: -; CDR3 DNA: TGCAGCGTTGAAGAGGGAGTATTGTCAGATACGCAGTATTTT; CDR3 protein: CSVEEGVLSDTQYF
J gene: TRBJ1-1; V gene: TRBV7-3; clone size: once; D gene: -; CDR3 DNA: TGTGCCAGCAGCTTCTCCGACAGTTCTGAAGCTTTCTTT; CDR3 protein: CASSFSDSSEAFF
J gene: TRBJ2-4; V gene: TRBV5-7; clone size: -; D gene: TRBD1; CDR3 DNA: TGTGCCAGCAGCATGGACAGGGAGTCCATCAAAAACATTCAGTACTTC; CDR3 protein: CASSMDRESIKNIQYF
J gene: TRBJ1-2; V gene: TRBV4-1; clone size: -; D gene: -; CDR3 DNA: TGCGCCAGCAGCCCCCCAACGGGCCGCTATGGCTACACCTTC; CDR3 protein: CASSPPTGRYGYTF
J gene: TRBJ2-1; V gene: TRBV2; clone size: -; D gene: TRBD1; CDR3 DNA: TGTGCCAGCACGGGACAGGTTCGTGATGAGCAGTTCTTC; CDR3 protein: CASTGQVRDEQFF
J gene: TRBJ2-2; V gene: TRBV7-6; clone size: -; D gene: TRBD2; CDR3 DNA: TGTGCCAGCAGCGAGTTAGCGGGAGAGGGGACCGGGGAGCTGTTTTTT; CDR3 protein: CASSELAGEGTGELFF
J gene: TRBJ1-2; V gene: TRBV6-5; clone size: once; D gene: TRBD1; CDR3 DNA: TGTGCCAGCAGCCAGGGACAGTGGTATGGCTACACCTTC; CDR3 protein: CASSQGQWYGYTF
J gene: TRBJ1-5; V gene: TRBV5-6; clone size: -; D gene: -; CDR3 DNA: TGTGCCAGCAGCAAACAAACAGGGAATCAGCCCCAGCATTTT; CDR3 protein: CASSKQTGNQPQHF